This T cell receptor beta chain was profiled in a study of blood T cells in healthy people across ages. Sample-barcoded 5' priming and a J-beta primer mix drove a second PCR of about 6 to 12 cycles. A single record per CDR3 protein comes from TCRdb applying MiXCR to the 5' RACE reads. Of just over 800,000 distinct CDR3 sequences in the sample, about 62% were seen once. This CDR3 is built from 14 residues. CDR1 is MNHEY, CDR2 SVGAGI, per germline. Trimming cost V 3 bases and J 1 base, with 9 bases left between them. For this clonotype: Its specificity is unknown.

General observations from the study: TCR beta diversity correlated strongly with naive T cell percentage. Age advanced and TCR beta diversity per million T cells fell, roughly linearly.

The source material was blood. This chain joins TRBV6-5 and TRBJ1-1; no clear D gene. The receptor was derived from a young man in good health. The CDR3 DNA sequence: TGTGCCAGCAGTTATGGGGTGGGGAACACTGAAGCTTTCTTT. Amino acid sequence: CASSYGVGNTEAFF.